The 23 T cell receptor beta chains below all came from one sample that was sequenced in a study of T cells in Graves' hyperthyroidism and ophthalmopathy. Regions amplified from RNA transcripts were the TCR beta CDR3 regions. HTBI primers were the set used in a first-round RT-PCR of the TCR CDR3. TCRdb reprocessed the multiplex PCR reads with MiXCR, giving one entry per CDR3 protein. The sample shows under 350,000 distinct CDR3 sequences, about a sixth of them seen only once. The sequenced sample consisted of blood. The receptors derive from an older woman with Graves' ophthalmopathy.

In regard to this clonotype: This may stem from a read error, because a much larger clone lies one nucleotide away. The J gene is TRBJ2-3, the V gene TRBV7-2; D is perhaps TRBD1 (7 bases). V shed 3 bases and J shed 8 bases, with 12 bases lying between them. There are 13 residues in the CDR3. The germline V gene has CDR1 SGHTA and CDR2 FQGNSA. The CDR3 sequence: CASSFWQGGTQYF. In DNA, the CDR3 is TGTGCCAGCAGCTTCTGGCAGGGGGGTACGCAGTATTTT.

This chain joins TRBV11-1 and TRBJ2-3, with TRBD2 matching over 11 bases. Trimming cost V 5 bases and J 4 bases; bases outside gene matches: 5. The CDR3 length is 15 residues. Germline V gene lookup returns CDR1 SGHAT and CDR2 FQDESV (reference sequence). The CDR3 DNA sequence: TGTGCCAGCAGCCCTGGGACTAGCGGCCCAGATACGCAGTATTTT. Translating gives CASSPGTSGPDTQYF.

The CDR3 sequence is CSARTPPEPYEQYF. For the CDR3, the DNA is TGCAGTGCTAGAACCCCCCCCGAGCCCTACGAGCAGTACTTC. The chain combines TRBV20-1 with TRBJ2-7; D is uncertain. CDR3 length: 14 residues. The germline V and J ends were trimmed by 2 bases and 2 bases, with 13 bases remaining between them. Germline CDR1 DFQATT, CDR2 SNEGSKA (reference sequence).

Only a few counts were recorded for this clonotype. The chain carries TRBV7-9 and TRBJ1-6; no reliable D call. Germline-derived CDR1 and CDR2 are SEHNR and FQNEAQ (reference sequence). This CDR3 has 14 residues. V dropped 1 base and J dropped 6 bases, with 7 bases sitting between them. CDR3 protein: CASSLGSANSPLHF. In DNA form, the CDR3 reads TGTGCCAGCAGCTTAGGCAGCGCTAATTCACCCCTCCACTTT.

This clonotype was picked up many times. This rearrangement joins TRBV20-1 to TRBJ2-1, with TRBD2 matching 9 bases. Trimming cost V 0 bases and J 9 bases; bases outside gene matches: 3. This CDR3 is built from 13 residues. Looked up from germline, CDR1 is DFQATT and CDR2 is SNEGSKA (reference sequence). Here the CDR3 reads CSARDSAGGEQFF. The CDR3 DNA sequence: TGCAGTGCTAGAGATTCAGCGGGAGGTGAGCAGTTCTTC.

The chain couples TRBV6-4 to TRBJ1-5, with 9 bases aligning to TRBD1. The trim removed 3 bases at V and 4 bases at J, leaving 10 bases unmatched. The CDR3 loop spans 17 amino acids. Looked up from germline, CDR1 is MRHNA and CDR2 is SNTAGT. The CDR3 region has the DNA TGTGCCAGCAGTGAACTAGACAGGGGGGTCGGTAATCAGCCCCAGCATTTT. This encodes CASSELDRGVGNQPQHF.

As regards this clonotype: Just one base apart from a much larger clone, this may be a read error. J is TRBJ1-5 and V is TRBV20-1; D remains ambiguous. The CDR3 spans 14 residues. Germline CDR1 reads DFQATT; CDR2 reads SNEGSKA (reference sequence). V shed 1 base and J shed 5 bases, with 12 bases lying between them. DNA for the CDR3: TGCAGTGCTAGAGGGGGTGGGAGAGATCAGCCCCAGCATTTT. Translation: CSARGGGRDQPQHF.

The genes are TRBV9 and TRBJ1-5; TRBD1 aligns across 7 bases. Germline loops: CDR1 SGDLS, CDR2 YYNGEE. Trimming removed 3 bases from V and 6 bases from J; junction bases left unmatched: 9. The CDR3 has 15 residues. The CDR3 DNA is TGTGCCAGCAGCGGTTCCGGACAGGCTGGTCAGCCCCAGCATTTT. Residues: CASSGSGQAGQPQHF.

This clonotype showed up just a few times. CDR3 sequence: CASMEAGTYEQYF. The CDR3 nucleotides read TGCGCCAGCATGGAGGCGGGGACATACGAGCAGTACTTC. This chain connects TRBV5-1 to TRBJ2-7; D possibly matches TRBD1 or TRBD2 (6 bases each). The V and J ends lost 6 bases and 4 bases respectively, with 14 bases between them. The CDR3 runs 13 residues. Germline V gene data show CDR1 as SGHRS and CDR2 as YFSETQ.

This clonotype was recorded only once. Since a much larger clone is just one base distant, this may be a read error. The chain couples TRBV11-2 to TRBJ2-3, with D perhaps matching TRBD2 (6 bases). Germline V gene sequence: CDR1 SGHAT, CDR2 FQNNGV. V lost 2 bases and J 4 bases, leaving 10 bases between the germline ends. The CDR3 runs 14 residues. CDR3 sequence reads: CASSLPGEADTQYF. The CDR3, as DNA: TGTGCCAGCAGCTTACCGGGGGAGGCAGATACGCAGTATTTT.

This clonotype was found many times. CDR3 nucleotides: TGCAGTGCTACGGACAGGGCAGATCAGCCCCAGCATTTT. Its translation is CSATDRADQPQHF. This chain joins TRBV20-1 and TRBJ1-5; 8 nucleotides line up with TRBD1. Germline CDR1 DFQATT, CDR2 SNEGSKA (reference sequence). Trimming removed 4 bases from V and 5 bases from J; junction bases left unmatched: 4. The CDR3 length is 13 residues.

This clonotype was counted ten times or more. The V call is TRBV6-2 or TRBV6-3, the J call TRBJ1-2; the D gene is possibly TRBD1 (6 bases). From germline, CDR1 is MNHEY and CDR2 SVGEGT. Trimming took 4 bases from V and 9 from J, leaving 18 bases between them. The CDR3 spans 14 residues. CDR3 amino acids: CASSLQGLPGRYTF. CDR3 DNA: TGTGCCAGCAGTTTACAGGGATTACCGGGACGCTACACCTTC.

The rearrangement links TRBV19 to TRBJ2-2; no clear D gene. Trimming shortened V by 4 bases and J by 6 bases, and 6 bases separated the two germline ends. Germline CDR1 and CDR2: LNHDA and SQIVND (reference sequence). The CDR3 is 12 residues long. CDR3 in amino acids: CASSTRPGELFF. In DNA, the CDR3 is TGTGCCAGTAGTACGAGGCCCGGGGAGCTGTTTTTT.

This clonotype was detected ten times or more. This rearrangement joins TRBV12-3 or TRBV12-4 to TRBJ1-5; D is perhaps TRBD1 (6 bases). The CDR3 has 15 residues. V was cut by 5 bases and J by 5 bases, with 16 bases left in between. The CDR3 DNA is TGTGCCAGCAGTATCCAGACGGGGGCGGATCAGCCCCAGCATTTT. Protein: CASSIQTGADQPQHF.

This clonotype has at least ten counts. This chain uses TRBV6-1 with TRBJ2-7, with 8 bases lining up with TRBD2. In germline, CDR1 is MNHNS, CDR2 SASEGT. This CDR3 region has 17 residues. V lost 7 bases to trimming and J lost 3 bases; unmatched junction nucleotides: 17. CDR3 loop: CASTGRGHISGGYEQYF. CDR3 nucleotides: TGTGCCAGCACCGGGAGGGGACATATCTCCGGGGGCTACGAGCAGTACTTC.

This clonotype was counted at least ten times. V is TRBV10-2 and J is TRBJ2-1; D is ambiguous. The V gene's germline CDR1 is WSHSY and CDR2 SAAADI. The CDR3 extends over 13 amino acids. With 0 bases removed from V and 8 bases from J, the gap between germline ends came to 8 bases. The CDR3 is CASSESVGHEQFF. The DNA of the CDR3 is TGCGCCAGCAGTGAGTCAGTGGGCCATGAGCAGTTCTTC.

This clonotype appeared a few times. The chain links TRBV15 to TRBJ1-5; tentatively, D is TRBD1 (5 bases). The CDR3 is made up of 13 amino acids. V was clipped by 0 bases and J by 8 bases, with 8 bases between them. Germline lookup yields CDR1 LNHNV and CDR2 YYDKDF (reference sequence). As DNA, the CDR3 is TGTGCCACCAGCAGAGATATGGGGGAGCCCCAGCATTTT. This translates into CATSRDMGEPQHF.

V and J are TRBV20-1 and TRBJ1-3; possible D gene TRBD1, 6 bases. The germline V gene encodes CDR1 DFQATT and CDR2 SNEGSKA (reference sequence). This CDR3 spans 16 amino acids. V shed 6 bases and J shed 3 bases, with 21 bases lying between them. The CDR3 region has the DNA TGCAGTGCGAGAAGCCAGGGGACGCTTTATGGAAACACCATATATTTT. Its protein is CSARSQGTLYGNTIYF.

This clonotype was seen more than once but under ten times. A read error may be the cause here, since a much bigger clone is one base away. The CDR3 region has the DNA TGTGTCAGCAGCTTAGTTTGGGACAAGGATGAGCAGTTCTTC. It specifies CVSSLVWDKDEQFF. The V gene is TRBV11-3, the J gene TRBJ2-1; D may be TRBD1 (6 bases). Germline CDR1 reads SGHNT; CDR2 reads YENEEA. This CDR3 spans 14 amino acids.

This clonotype was recorded a few times. The chain uses TRBV10-3 and TRBJ1-6; D might be TRBD1 (5 bases). Germline CDR1 ENHRY, CDR2 SYGVKD. Trimming left V 0 bases short and J 9 bases short, with 15 bases between. The CDR3 runs to 16 residues. This CDR3 is CAISESRDLLGSPLHF. The CDR3 DNA sequence: TGTGCCATCAGTGAGTCGAGGGACTTACTGGGTTCACCCCTCCACTTT.

This clonotype showed up many times. The genes are TRBV7-9 and TRBJ1-1; 8 bases map to TRBD1. Looked up from germline, CDR1 is SEHNR and CDR2 is FQNEAQ (reference sequence). The length of the CDR3 is 14 residues. The V gene end was trimmed by 3 bases and the J gene end by 2 bases; junction bases not matched to a gene: 2. The CDR3 DNA sequence: TGTGCCAGCAGCTTCGGGACAGGAAACACTGAAGCTTTCTTT. This codes for CASSFGTGNTEAFF.

This chain links TRBV2 with TRBJ2-2, with D perhaps being TRBD1 or TRBD2 (5 bases each). This CDR3 contains 14 residues. V was shortened by 2 bases and J by 8 bases, with 12 bases between the two germline ends. Germline CDR1 and CDR2: SNHLY and FYNNEI. The CDR3 region has the DNA TGTGCCAGCAGTGAAATTAGAGGGGAGGGGGAGCTGTTTTTT. It encodes CASSEIRGEGELFF.

This clonotype has just a few counts. V is TRBV24-1 and J is TRBJ2-2; D is unclear. V was clipped by 5 bases and J by 0 bases, with 9 bases between them. In germline, CDR1 is KGHDR, CDR2 SFDVKD. This CDR3 contains 15 residues. Here the CDR3 reads CATSVDRANTGELFF. CDR3 DNA sequence: TGTGCCACCAGTGTGGATCGGGCGAACACCGGGGAGCTGTTTTTT.